This record looks at one TCR beta chain sequence and its context. The data are from a study of blood T cell repertoires in COVID-19. Study-level information: Samples taken during acute and convalescent COVID-19 were collected in the United States, Italy and Spain.

TCRdb's table, derived via immunoSEQ multiplex PCR, lists solely in-frame clones and lacks some. Among roughly 100,000 clones, around nine tenths were seen once, and the ten largest hold around 2%. Specimen: peripheral blood. The TCR originated in a man over 45 with active COVID-19.

The CDR3 region is CASSSGWGQGRLDYGYTF. In DNA form, the CDR3 reads TGCGCCAGCAGCTCTGGGTGGGGTCAGGGTCGGTTGGACTATGGCTACACCTTC. The rearrangement links TRBV5-1 to TRBJ1-2; perhaps TRBD1 as D (5 bases). V lost 3 bases to trimming and J lost 3 bases, with 24 bases between them. CDR3 length: 18 amino acids. Germline V gene data show CDR1 as SGHRS and CDR2 as YFSETQ.